The entry that follows covers one T cell receptor (beta chain) sequence. Its matching antigen is unknown. Quantitative 5'-RACE with molecular barcodes generated TCR beta libraries. TCRdb re-analysed the 5' RACE reads in MiXCR, keeping a single row per CDR3 protein. Among under 450,000 distinct CDR3 sequences listed, roughly 17% were seen once. These data are taken from a study of CD8 T cells in ankylosing spondylitis. The V and J ends lost 2 bases and 7 bases respectively, with 11 bases between them. Germline V gene sequence: CDR1 GTSNPN, CDR2 SVGIG (reference sequence). CDR3 size: 12 residues. Study results and caveats: Earlier reports found some motif variants in synovial fluid and blood in reactive arthritis. Typical of ankylosing spondylitis blood, it appeared, was a TCR beta motif of under 10 highly homologous variants. Significant enrichment of disease-linked clones was reported in matched ankylosing spondylitis synovial fluid. Disease-associated clonotypes exhibited CD8+ identity and were relatively infrequent in peripheral blood.

The sequenced sample consisted of blood, either unsorted or a sorted T cell fraction (not recorded which). The origin of this receptor is a male donor with ankylosing spondylitis. V gene TRBV30 combines with J gene TRBJ1-2; D call uncertain. The CDR3 nucleotides read TGTGCCTGGAGTCTCCCCGTGGCTGGCTACACCTTC. Protein: CAWSLPVAGYTF.